A selection of T cell receptor beta chains follows, all from one sample in a study of tumor-infiltrating lymphocytes in primary liver carcinoma. TCRdb reprocessed the multiplex PCR reads with MiXCR, giving one entry per CDR3 protein. The table has some 190,000 distinct CDR3 sequences, 50% to 75% seen once. The sequenced sample was peripheral blood. These receptors all come from a man aged 40-49 years with primary liver carcinoma and hepatitis B virus infection. Both conserved end residues are part of each CDR3. The order of the fields is CDR3 DNA, CDR3 protein, J gene, clone size, V gene, D gene. A D gene is named only where the DNA matches it firmly. Size is omitted from some rows. Given values are once, few, many or a class for expanded clones.

TGTGCCAGCAGCATACAGGGGATTTCCTACGAGCAGTACTTC	CASSIQGISYEQYF	TRBJ2-7	NA	TRBV7-8	TRBD1
TGTGCCAGCAGCCAGGGGACATCTAGTGAGCAGTTCTTC	CASSQGTSSEQFF	TRBJ2-1	many	TRBV7-9	NA
TGTGCCAGCAGCCAAGGATCGTGGGCCCATAAAAATGTGCAGTTCTTC	CASSQGSWAHKNVQFF	TRBJ2-1	NA	TRBV4-2	NA
TGCAGCGTCACACAGAATAAGGGGGCTTTGGACAATGAGCAGTTCTTC	CSVTQNKGALDNEQFF	TRBJ2-1	NA	TRBV29-1	TRBD1
TGTGCCTGGAGTTCCCGGAGGGGCCAGCAGTTCTTC	CAWSSRRGQQFF	TRBJ2-1	NA	TRBV30	NA
TGTGCCGGCAGCGGGGACTTTCAAGAGACCCATCACTTC	CAGSGDFQETHHF	TRBJ2-5	NA	TRBV11-2	TRBD2
TGTGCCTGGAGGGGACAGGGGACCTACGAGCAGTACTTC	CAWRGQGTYEQYF	TRBJ2-7	NA	TRBV30	TRBD1
TGTACCAGCAGTTACCTGCGGGAGGAGTTCTTC	CTSSYLREEFF	TRBJ2-1	once	TRBV6-5	TRBD2
TGCGCCAGCAGCCAAGACGGAATAGCGGGACAAGAGACCCAGTACTTC	CASSQDGIAGQETQYF	TRBJ2-5	NA	TRBV4-1	TRBD2
TGTGTCAGCAGCTTAGTGTGGCCAGACTCCTACGAGCAGTACTTC	CVSSLVWPDSYEQYF	TRBJ2-7	NA	TRBV11-2	NA
TGCAGCGCGGGTGGGCGATACAATGAGCAGTTCTTC	CSAGGRYNEQFF	TRBJ2-1	NA	TRBV29-1	NA
TGTGCCAGCAGTACTAAGGCAGCGAGGACCGGGGAGCTGTTTTTT	CASSTKAARTGELFF	TRBJ2-2	few	TRBV6-5	NA
TGTGCCAGTACCCTTACCCCCTGGGACTCTTACGAGCAGTACTTC	CASTLTPWDSYEQYF	TRBJ2-7	NA	TRBV11-2	NA
TGTGCCAGCAGTTTACTTGGGGGGATGAACACTGAAGCTTTCTTT	CASSLLGGMNTEAFF	TRBJ1-1	few	TRBV12-3/TRBV12-4	NA
TGTGCCAGCAGCCAAGGGGGGGCGGGGCTCTCCTACAATGAGCAGTACTTC	CASSQGGAGLSYNEQYF	TRBJ2-7	few	TRBV4-2	NA
TGCGCCAGCAGCTCCACAGGGGAGTCGCACACTGAAGCTTTCTTT	CASSSTGESHTEAFF	TRBJ1-1	NA	TRBV5-1	TRBD1
TGTGCCAGCAGAGACGGACGCGGCATTCAGTGCTTC	CASRDGRGIQCF	TRBJ2-4	NA	TRBV12-3/TRBV12-4	NA
TGTGCCAGCGGCCGGGACAACCTAGAGCAGTACTTT	CASGRDNLEQYF	TRBJ2-7	NA	TRBV11-2	NA
TGCAGCGTTGTCACCTTTAGCGGGACCCTGGCCGAGCAGTACTTC	CSVVTFSGTLAEQYF	TRBJ2-7	NA	TRBV29-1	TRBD2
TGTGCCAGCAGTTACTCGTCGGTAGCGGGAGGTGTAGAGCAGTACTTC	CASSYSSVAGGVEQYF	TRBJ2-7	NA	TRBV6-5	TRBD2
TGTGCCAGCAGTCGCCGAATTTTAGGGACGGTTGAGCAGTTCTTC	CASSRRILGTVEQFF	TRBJ2-1	few	TRBV6-5	NA
TGTGCCGCCTCCGGCGGGAGCAAAATTGAGCAGTTCTTC	CAASGGSKIEQFF	TRBJ2-1	NA	TRBV24-1	TRBD2
TGTGCCAGCAGCAAGGGACTAGCGGAAGGGGGAGAGACCCAGTGCTTC	CASSKGLAEGGETQCF	TRBJ2-5	once	TRBV11-2	TRBD2
TGTGCCAGCAGTTCACCGGGACAGGGTTATGGCTACACCTTC	CASSSPGQGYGYTF	TRBJ1-2	NA	TRBV28	TRBD1
TGTGCCAGCAGTTCGGACCACAACACCGGGGAGCTGTTTTTT	CASSSDHNTGELFF	TRBJ2-2	NA	TRBV12-3/TRBV12-4	NA
TGTGCCAGCAGCTTAACTAGCGGGAGGCTGTATTTT	CASSLTSGRLYF	TRBJ2-3	NA	TRBV7-8	TRBD2
TGTGCCAGCACATCCGGGACAGGGTACAATGAGCAGTTCTTC	CASTSGTGYNEQFF	TRBJ2-1	NA	TRBV12-3/TRBV12-4	TRBD1
TGCGCCAGCAGTTTGGGCAGCCTGAACACTGAAGCTTTCTTT	CASSLGSLNTEAFF	TRBJ1-1	NA	TRBV12-3/TRBV12-4	NA
TGCAGCGTTGAAGTGCATAGCGGGACAGATACACAGTATTTT	CSVEVHSGTDTQYF	TRBJ2-3	NA	TRBV29-1	NA
TGCAGCGTTCGGGGTGACATTCCACAGTATTTT	CSVRGDIPQYF	TRBJ2-3	many	TRBV29-1	NA
TGTGCCTGGAGAAAGTTTGACAGGGAGGTCGGGGAGCTGTTTTTT	CAWRKFDREVGELFF	TRBJ2-2	NA	TRBV30	NA
TGCATCGTGACAGGGTCGATCGGCTACACCTTC	CIVTGSIGYTF	TRBJ1-2	NA	TRBV29-1	TRBD1
TGTGCCAGCACCCGAAACCTGGGGAATGAGCAGTTCTTC	CASTRNLGNEQFF	TRBJ2-1	NA	TRBV28	NA
TGTGCCATCAGCGAGGACGGGTATGGCTACACCTTC	CAISEDGYGYTF	TRBJ1-2	NA	TRBV10-3	NA
TGTTCCAGCAGTTACAGCGGACAGATTCAAGAGACCCAGTACTTC	CSSSYSGQIQETQYF	TRBJ2-5	NA	TRBV6-1	NA
TGTGCCAGCAGTTCTAGAGCTAAGAATGGAAAACTGTTTTTT	CASSSRAKNGKLFF	TRBJ1-4	once	TRBV12-3/TRBV12-4	NA
TGTGCCAGCGGGGCTAGCGGACCTTACAATGAGCAGTTCTTC	CASGASGPYNEQFF	TRBJ2-1	NA	TRBV13	TRBD2
TGTGCCAGCAGCTTCGGACAGGGGGCGCTTGGCGGGGAGCTGTTTTTT	CASSFGQGALGGELFF	TRBJ2-2	many	TRBV11-2	TRBD1
TGTGCCAGCAGCTTGCGTAGCGGGAACCTTAGGGGGCAGTTCTTC	CASSLRSGNLRGQFF	TRBJ2-1	NA	TRBV5-4	TRBD2
TGCAGCGTTGATAGGCTAGCGGGAGTTGATGAGCAGTTCTTC	CSVDRLAGVDEQFF	TRBJ2-1	NA	TRBV29-1	TRBD2